Here is one TCR beta chain with its context. The antigen is not known. The use of a sample-barcoded 5' primer and a J-beta primer mix characterized a second PCR of roughly 7 to 12 cycles. MiXCR was run by TCRdb on the 5' RACE reads, yielding one entry per CDR3 protein. Seen here are under 700,000 distinct CDR3 sequences, about 24% observed once, and the top ten hold around 10%. This specimen belongs to a study of blood T cells in healthy people across ages. Study observations and caveats: Older age coincided with a roughly linear decline in TCR beta diversity per million T cells.

This CDR3 comprises 15 residues. The germline CDR1 and CDR2 sequences are MGHRA and YSYEKL. The V gene lost 2 bases and the J gene lost 7 bases, with 14 bases spanning the gap. This sample also appeared in a second study, on T cells of mothers and their children. That work contributes: Similar effects of thymic selection on TCR recombination output were recorded in related and unrelated pairs.

The chain combines TRBV4-1 with TRBJ1-4; D ambiguous. The sample consisted of blood. The sequence was obtained from a boy under 18 in good health. The CDR3 nucleotides are TGCGCCAGCAGCCAAAGGCGGTTGTTGGGTGAAAAACTGTTTTTT. This sequence encodes CASSQRRLLGEKLFF.